This TCR beta chain was identified in a study of T cell changes during pregnancy in multiple sclerosis. The data were produced by immunoSEQ multiplex PCR, yet TCRdb's version contains in-frame clones alone and is incomplete. The sample lists almost 55,000 clones, about nine tenths occurring once. Trimming pared 1 base from V and 7 bases from J, leaving 8 bases between. Germline CDR1 and CDR2: SGHVS and FNYEAQ. This CDR3 contains 13 residues. V usage is TRBV7-6 and J usage is TRBJ2-1; D is perhaps TRBD2 (6 bases). The input for sequencing was CD8+ T cells from peripheral blood mononuclear cells, taken before pregnancy. This receptor was obtained from a female donor with multiple sclerosis, enrolled in a pregnancy study. The CDR3 loop is CASSLGEANEQFF. Written as DNA, the CDR3 is TGTGCCAGCAGCTTAGGGGAGGCAAATGAGCAGTTCTTC.